One sample yielded the 9 T cell receptor beta chains listed below, sequenced in a study of CD8+CD57+ T cells in acquired aplastic anemia. Investigators profiled TCR beta VDJ and CDR3 from genomic DNA template. One entry per CDR3 protein, called by TCRdb with MiXCR from the reads. The sample yields about 260,000 distinct CDR3 sequences, approximately 82% seen once. The authors sequenced patients whose flow cytometry had shown CD8+CD57+ cell expansion. The specimen sequenced was sorted CD4+, CD8+, or CD8+CD57+ T cells (not recorded which) from PBMCs. The receptors derive from a human donor with aplastic anemia.

The chain recombines TRBV25-1 with TRBJ2-6; D is unresolved. Between the trimmed V and J ends, which lost 6 bases and 4 bases, there was a span of 7 bases. CDR3 length: 13 residues. Germline assignment: CDR1 MGHDK and CDR2 SYGVNS. CDR3: CASRVGGANVLTF. The CDR3 nucleotides read TGTGCCAGCAGGGTGGGAGGGGCCAACGTCCTGACTTTC.

A remark on this clonotype: The junction does not match germline at one end; this may be a read error. The chain recombines TRBV2 with TRBJ1-2; D gene uncertain. Germline CDR1 reads SNHLY; CDR2 reads FYNNEI. The CDR3 is 15 residues long. The CDR3 loop reads CASSISGGGVDRHYF. CDR3 nucleotide sequence: TGTGCCAGTAGCATCAGCGGAGGCGGGGTCGATAGGCACTACTTC. Full variable domain (outside the CDR3, taken from reference TRBV2 and TRBJ1-2): EPEVTQTPSHQVTQMGQEVILRCVPISNHLYFYWYRQILGQKVEFLVSFYNNEISEKSEIFDDQFSVERPDGSNFTLKIRSTKLEDSAMYFCASSISGGGVDRHYFGSGTRLTVV.

This rearrangement joins TRBV7-9 to TRBJ2-7, with a weak D call TRBD1 (6 bases). The germline CDR1 and CDR2 sequences are SEHNR and FQNEAQ (reference sequence). The length of the CDR3 is 12 residues. Trimming shortened V by 3 bases and J by 6 bases, and 9 bases separated the two germline ends. The CDR3 region has the DNA TGTGCCAGCAGCTTCCTACAGGGCGAGCAGTACTTC. Protein product: CASSFLQGEQYF.

This chain links TRBV20-1 with TRBJ1-2; no firm D call. The germline V and J ends were trimmed by 1 base and 10 bases, with 13 bases remaining between them. In germline, CDR1 is DFQATT, CDR2 SNEGSKA (reference sequence). This CDR3 spans 12 amino acids. CDR3 DNA: TGCAGTGCTAGAGTCCGGACCGTCGACTACACCTTC. Its protein product is CSARVRTVDYTF.

This clonotype has ten or more counts. The CDR3 here is CASSYALGDVEQYV. CDR3 nucleotide sequence: TGTGCCAGCAGCTACGCATTAGGGGATGTCGAGCAGTACGTC. This chain links TRBV7-6 with TRBJ2-7; D is perhaps TRBD1 (5 bases). Trimming stripped 4 bases from V and 6 bases from J, with 16 bases between. Germline V gene data show CDR1 as SGHVS and CDR2 as FNYEAQ. The CDR3 is 14 amino acids.

A note on this clonotype: One junction end disagrees with the germline gene, perhaps due to a read error. The chain has TRBV7-7 and TRBJ2-3; D is perhaps TRBD2 (6 bases). The germline V gene has CDR1 SSHAT and CDR2 FNYEAQ (reference sequence). CDR3 size: 12 residues. The CDR3 coding sequence is TGTGCCGTTATTGGGGGGTCGGAGACCCAGTACTTT. This gives the protein CAVIGGSETQYF.

Notes on this clonotype: The conserved closing phenylalanine or tryptophan is absent in this CDR3, likely reflecting a read error. It is unclear where the CDR3 begins or ends on the DNA, so no DNA is shown, and the CDR3 is as TCRdb lists it. The chain joins TRBV7-8 to TRBJ2-1; the DNA was not used to check the table's D call, TRBD2. The germline CDR1 and CDR2 sequences are SGHVS and FQNEAQ. The CDR3 contains 13 residues when both ends are counted. Here the CDR3 reads CASSSGVRGGKFY.

With respect to this clonotype: One junction end disagrees with the germline gene, perhaps due to a read error. This chain links TRBV7-9 with TRBJ2-5, with a weak D call TRBD1 (5 bases). Germline loops: CDR1 SEHNR, CDR2 FQNEAQ (reference sequence). This CDR3 has 14 amino acids. The CDR3 coding sequence is TGTGCCAGCAGCTTAAGCCACGAGACAGATACGCAGTATTTC. Residues: CASSLSHETDTQYF.

The chain combines TRBV11-1 with TRBJ2-3; the D is unclear. The CDR3 length is 13 residues. Germline V CDR1 and CDR2: SGHAT, FQDESV (reference sequence). V was pared by 8 bases and J by 2 bases, with 11 bases between. CDR3 loop: CASGASDTDTQYF. CDR3 nucleotide sequence: TGTGCCAGCGGCGCCTCGGACACAGATACGCAGTATTTT. The full variable domain, in which reference TRBV11-1 and TRBJ2-3 provide the parts outside the CDR3, is EAEVAQSPRYKITEKSQAVAFWCDPISGHATLYWYRQILGQGPELLVQFQDESVVDDSQLPKDRFSAERLKGVDSTLKIQPAELGDSAMYLCASGASDTDTQYFGPGTRLTVL.